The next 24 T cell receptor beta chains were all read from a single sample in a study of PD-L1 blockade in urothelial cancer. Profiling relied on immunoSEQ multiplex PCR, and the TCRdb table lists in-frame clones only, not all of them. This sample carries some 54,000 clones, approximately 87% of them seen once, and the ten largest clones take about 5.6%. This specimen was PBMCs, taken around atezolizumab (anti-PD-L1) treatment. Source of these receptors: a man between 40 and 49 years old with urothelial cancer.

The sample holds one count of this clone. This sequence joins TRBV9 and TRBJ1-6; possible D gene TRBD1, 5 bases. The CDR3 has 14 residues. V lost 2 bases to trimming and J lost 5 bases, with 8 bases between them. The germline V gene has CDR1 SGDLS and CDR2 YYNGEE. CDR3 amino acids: CASSVTANNSPLHF. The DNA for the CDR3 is TGTGCCAGCAGCGTGACAGCTAATAATTCACCCCTCCACTTT.

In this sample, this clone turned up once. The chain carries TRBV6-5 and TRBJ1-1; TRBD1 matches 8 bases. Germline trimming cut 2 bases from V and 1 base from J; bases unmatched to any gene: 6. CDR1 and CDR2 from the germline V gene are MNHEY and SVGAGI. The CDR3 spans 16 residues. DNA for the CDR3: TGTGCCAGCAGTTACCGCCGGGACAGGTCGAACACTGAAGCTTTCTTT. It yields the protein CASSYRRDRSNTEAFF.

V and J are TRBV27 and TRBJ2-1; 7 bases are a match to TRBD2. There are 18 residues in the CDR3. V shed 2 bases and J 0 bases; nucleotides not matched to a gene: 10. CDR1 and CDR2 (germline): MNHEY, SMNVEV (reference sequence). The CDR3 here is CASSLRFLADPSYNEQFF. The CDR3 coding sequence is TGTGCCAGCAGTTTAAGGTTCCTAGCGGACCCCTCCTACAATGAGCAGTTCTTC.

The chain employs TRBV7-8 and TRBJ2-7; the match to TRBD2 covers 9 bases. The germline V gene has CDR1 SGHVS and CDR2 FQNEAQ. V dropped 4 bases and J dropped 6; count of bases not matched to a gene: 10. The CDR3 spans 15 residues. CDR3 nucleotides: TGTGCCAGCAGCTCGTTAGCGGGAGTACAGCGCGAGCAGTACTTC. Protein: CASSSLAGVQREQYF.

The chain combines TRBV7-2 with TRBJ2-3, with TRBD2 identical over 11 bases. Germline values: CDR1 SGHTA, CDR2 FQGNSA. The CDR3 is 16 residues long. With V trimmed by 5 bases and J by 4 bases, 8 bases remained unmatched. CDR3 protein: CASSPGSGRAADTQYF. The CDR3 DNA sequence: TGTGCCAGCAGCCCCGGTAGCGGGAGGGCGGCAGATACGCAGTATTTT.

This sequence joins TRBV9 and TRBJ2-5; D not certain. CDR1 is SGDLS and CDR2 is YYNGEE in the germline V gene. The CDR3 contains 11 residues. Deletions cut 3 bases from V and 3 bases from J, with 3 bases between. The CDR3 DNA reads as TGTGCCAGCAGCGCCGAAGAGACCCAGTACTTC. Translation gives CASSAEETQYF.

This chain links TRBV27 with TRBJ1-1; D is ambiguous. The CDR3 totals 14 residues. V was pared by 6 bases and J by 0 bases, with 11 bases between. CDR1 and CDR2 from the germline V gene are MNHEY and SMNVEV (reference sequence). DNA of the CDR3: TGTGCCAGCAGCCCGTCCCGGTTGAACACTGAAGCTTTCTTT. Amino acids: CASSPSRLNTEAFF.

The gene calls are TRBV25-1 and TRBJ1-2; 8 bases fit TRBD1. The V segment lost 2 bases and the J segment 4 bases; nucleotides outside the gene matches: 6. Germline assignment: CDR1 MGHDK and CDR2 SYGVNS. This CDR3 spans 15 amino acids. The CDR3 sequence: CASSEGQGSGYGYTF. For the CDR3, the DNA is TGTGCCAGCAGTGAAGGACAGGGCAGTGGCTATGGCTACACCTTC.

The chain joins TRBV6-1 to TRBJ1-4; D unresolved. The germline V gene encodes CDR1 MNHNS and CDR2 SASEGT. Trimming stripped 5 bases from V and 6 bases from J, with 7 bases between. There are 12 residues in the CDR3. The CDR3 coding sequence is TGTGCCAGCAGTCCCCCAGATGAAAAACTGTTTTTT. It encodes CASSPPDEKLFF.

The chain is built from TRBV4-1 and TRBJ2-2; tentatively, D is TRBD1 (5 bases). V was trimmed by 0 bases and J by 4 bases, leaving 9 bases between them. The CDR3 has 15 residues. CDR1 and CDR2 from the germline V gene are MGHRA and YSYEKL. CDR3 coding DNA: TGCGCCAGCAGCCAAGAATCACAGGTCACCGGGGAGCTGTTTTTT. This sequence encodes CASSQESQVTGELFF.

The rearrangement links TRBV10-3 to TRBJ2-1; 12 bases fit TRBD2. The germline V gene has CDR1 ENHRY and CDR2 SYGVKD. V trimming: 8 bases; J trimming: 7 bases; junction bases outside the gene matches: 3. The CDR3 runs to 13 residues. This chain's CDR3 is CAIGLAGSNEQFF. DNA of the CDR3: TGTGCCATCGGACTAGCGGGATCTAATGAGCAGTTCTTC.

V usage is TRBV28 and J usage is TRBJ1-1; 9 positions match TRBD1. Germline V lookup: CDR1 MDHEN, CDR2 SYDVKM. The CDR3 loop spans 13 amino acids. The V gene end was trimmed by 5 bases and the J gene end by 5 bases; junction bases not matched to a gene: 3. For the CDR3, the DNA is TGTGCCAGCAGTCTGACAGGGGGAACTGAAGCTTTCTTT. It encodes CASSLTGGTEAFF.

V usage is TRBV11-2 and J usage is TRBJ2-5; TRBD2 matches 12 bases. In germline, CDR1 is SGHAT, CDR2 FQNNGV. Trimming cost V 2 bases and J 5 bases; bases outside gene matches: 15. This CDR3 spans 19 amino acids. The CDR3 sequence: CASSLTGGRLAGVDETQYF. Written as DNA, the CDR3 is TGTGCCAGCAGCTTAACGGGGGGACGACTAGCGGGAGTAGATGAGACCCAGTACTTC.

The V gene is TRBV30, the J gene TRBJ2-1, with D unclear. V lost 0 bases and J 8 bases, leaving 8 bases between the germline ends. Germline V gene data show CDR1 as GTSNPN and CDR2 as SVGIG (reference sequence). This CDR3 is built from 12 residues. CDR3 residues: CAWSVATHEQFF. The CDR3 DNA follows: TGTGCCTGGAGTGTAGCTACCCATGAGCAGTTCTTC.

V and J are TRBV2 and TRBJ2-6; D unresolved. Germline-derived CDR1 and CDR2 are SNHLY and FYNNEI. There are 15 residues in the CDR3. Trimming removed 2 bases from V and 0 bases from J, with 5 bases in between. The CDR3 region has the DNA TGTGCCAGCAGTGAACAGATCTCTGGGGCCAACGTCCTGACTTTC. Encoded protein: CASSEQISGANVLTF.

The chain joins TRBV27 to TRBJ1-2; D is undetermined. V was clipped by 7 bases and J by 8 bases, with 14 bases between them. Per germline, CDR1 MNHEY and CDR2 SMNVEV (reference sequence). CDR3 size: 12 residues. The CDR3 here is CASKAAAGGYTF. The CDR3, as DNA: TGTGCCAGCAAAGCGGCCGCTGGGGGCTACACCTTC.

This chain's CDR3 is CASSSPGNMNTEAFF. Written as DNA, the CDR3 is TGTGCCAGCAGCTCCCCCGGGAATATGAACACTGAAGCTTTCTTT. The rearrangement joins TRBV6-5 to TRBJ1-1; no reliable D call. This CDR3 comprises 15 residues. Trimming removed 6 bases from V and 0 bases from J, with 14 bases in between. Germline CDR1 reads MNHEY; CDR2 reads SVGAGI.

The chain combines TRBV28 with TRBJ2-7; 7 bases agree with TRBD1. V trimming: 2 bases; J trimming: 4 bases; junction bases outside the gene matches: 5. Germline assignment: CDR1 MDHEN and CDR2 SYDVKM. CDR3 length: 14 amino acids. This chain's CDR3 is CASSLQGVFYEQYF. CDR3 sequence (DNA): TGTGCCAGCAGTTTACAGGGGGTTTTTTACGAGCAGTACTTC.

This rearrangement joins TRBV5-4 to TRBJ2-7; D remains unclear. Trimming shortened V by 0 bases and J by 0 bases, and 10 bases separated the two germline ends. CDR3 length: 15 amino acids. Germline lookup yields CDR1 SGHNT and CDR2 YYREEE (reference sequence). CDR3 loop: CASSLGAPGSYEQYF. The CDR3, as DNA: TGTGCCAGCAGCTTGGGTGCTCCGGGCTCCTACGAGCAGTACTTC.

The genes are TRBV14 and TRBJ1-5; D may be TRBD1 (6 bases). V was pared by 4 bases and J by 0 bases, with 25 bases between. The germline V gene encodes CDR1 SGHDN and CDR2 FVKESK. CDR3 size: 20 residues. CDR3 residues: CASSPMRQADYFFSNQPQHF. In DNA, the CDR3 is TGTGCCAGCAGCCCGATGAGACAGGCCGATTATTTTTTTAGCAATCAGCCCCAGCATTTT. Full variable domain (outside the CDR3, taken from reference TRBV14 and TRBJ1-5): EAGVTQFPSHSVIEKGQTVTLRCDPISGHDNLYWYRRVMGKEIKFLLHFVKESKQDESGMPNNRFLAERTGGTYSTLKVQPAELEDSGVYFCASSPMRQADYFFSNQPQHFGDGTRLSIL.

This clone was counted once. For the CDR3, the DNA is TGTGCCACCAGCACCACCATGGGGAGGGGAGTATATGGCTACACCTTC. Its protein is CATSTTMGRGVYGYTF. This chain connects TRBV15 to TRBJ1-2, with a possible D match to TRBD1 (5 bases). The V end lost 4 bases, the J end lost 5 bases, and 20 bases lay between the germline ends. CDR1 and CDR2 (germline): LNHNV, YYDKDF (reference sequence). This CDR3 has 16 amino acids.

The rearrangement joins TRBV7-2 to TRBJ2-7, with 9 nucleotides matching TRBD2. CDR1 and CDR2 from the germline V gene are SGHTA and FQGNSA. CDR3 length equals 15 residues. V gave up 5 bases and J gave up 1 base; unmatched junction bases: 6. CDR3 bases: TGTGCCAGCAGCCCCTCAGCGGGAGGATCCTACGAGCAGTACTTC. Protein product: CASSPSAGGSYEQYF. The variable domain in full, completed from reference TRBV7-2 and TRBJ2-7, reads GAGVSQSPSNKVTEKGKDVELRCDPISGHTALYWYRQSLGQGLEFLIYFQGNSAPDKSGLPSDRFSAERTGGSVSTLTIQRTQQEDSAVYLCASSPSAGGSYEQYFGPGTRLTVT.

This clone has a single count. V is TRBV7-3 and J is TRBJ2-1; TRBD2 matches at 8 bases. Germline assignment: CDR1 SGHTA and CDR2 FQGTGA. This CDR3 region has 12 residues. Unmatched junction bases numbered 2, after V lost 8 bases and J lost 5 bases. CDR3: CASRGGDNEQFF. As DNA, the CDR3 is TGTGCCAGCCGGGGGGGTGACAATGAGCAGTTCTTC.

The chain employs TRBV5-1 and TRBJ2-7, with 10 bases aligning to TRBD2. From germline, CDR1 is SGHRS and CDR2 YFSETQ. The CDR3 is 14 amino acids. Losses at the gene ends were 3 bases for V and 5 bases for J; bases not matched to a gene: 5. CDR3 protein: CASSWGLALDEQYF. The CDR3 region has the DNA TGCGCCAGCAGCTGGGGACTAGCGTTAGACGAGCAGTACTTC.